A selection of T cell receptor beta chains follows, all from one sample in a study of blood T cell repertoires in COVID-19. Data came from immunoSEQ multiplex PCR; TCRdb stores just in-frame clones and leaves some out. The table has almost 50,000 clones, 65% to 85% seen once. Sequencing was done on a sample of peripheral blood. The receptors come from a man aged 50 or older with acute or convalescent COVID-19. Each CDR3 is given with its conserved first and last residue. The D gene is left open where the match is weak. Part of the rows lack a size; the others show once, few, many or a class for expanded clones.

>TRBD1|TRBJ2-7|TRBV28|.
CASSRTGVMYEQYF
TGTGCCAGCAGTAGGACAGGGGTAATGTACGAGCAGTACTTC
>.|TRBJ2-3|TRBV19|.
CASSMRPSTDTQYF
TGTGCCAGTAGTATGAGGCCCAGCACAGATACGCAGTATTTT
>.|TRBJ2-4|TRBV27|.
CASSLYRSNIQYF
TGTGCCAGCAGTTTGTACAGGTCAAACATTCAGTACTTC
>TRBD1|TRBJ1-2|TRBV19|.
CASSIDGTGVGGYTF
TGTGCCAGTAGTATAGATGGGACAGGGGTAGGAGGCTACACCTTC
>TRBD1|TRBJ1-6|TRBV27|.
CASSLRGPRDIPLHF
TGTGCCAGCAGTCTCAGGGGGCCTAGGGACATACCCCTCCACTTT
>TRBD1|TRBJ1-2|TRBV15|.
CATSRDLDRGLGYTF
TGTGCCACCAGCAGAGATTTGGACAGGGGGCTTGGCTACACCTTC
>.|TRBJ1-2|TRBV28|.
CASSWGGLGRGGYTF
TGTGCCAGCAGTTGGGGGGGGCTAGGCAGAGGTGGCTACACCTTC
>TRBD1|TRBJ2-2|TRBV10-2|.
CATWGQTGELFF
TGCGCCACCTGGGGACAGACCGGGGAGCTGTTTTTT
>TRBD2|TRBJ2-7|TRBV18|.
CASSRLAGSSYEQYF
TGTGCCAGCTCACGACTAGCGGGGTCTTCCTACGAGCAGTACTTC
>TRBD1|TRBJ2-1|TRBV5-6|.
CASSLVITGEEQFF
TGTGCCAGCAGCCTCGTTATTACAGGGGAGGAGCAGTTCTTC
>.|TRBJ2-3|TRBV21-1|.
CASSTPGQGISTDTQYF
TGTGCCAGCAGCACCCCGGGACAGGGAATTAGCACAGATACGCAGTATTTT
>TRBD1|TRBJ1-3|TRBV18|.
CASRQGSGNTIYF
TGTGCCAGTCGACAGGGCTCTGGAAACACCATATATTTT
>TRBD1|TRBJ2-7|TRBV9|.
CASSSRDRGNYEQYF
TGTGCCAGCAGCTCCCGGGACAGGGGTAATTACGAGCAGTACTTC
>.|TRBJ2-3|TRBV10-3|.
CATWPGATPDTQYF
TGTGCCACCTGGCCAGGGGCGACCCCAGATACGCAGTATTTT
>TRBD1|TRBJ2-3|TRBV28|.
CASSLGGQGTTDTQYF
TGTGCCAGCAGTCTAGGGGGACAGGGAACCACAGATACGCAGTATTTT
>TRBD1|TRBJ1-2|TRBV12-3/TRBV12-4|.
CASSQGVGYTF
TGTGCCAGCAGTCAGGGGGTTGGCTACACCTTC
>TRBD1|TRBJ2-1|TRBV28|.
CASSLSLPGTGRDNEQFF
TGTGCCAGCAGTTTATCACTACCCGGGACAGGACGAGACAATGAGCAGTTCTTC
>TRBD2|TRBJ2-1|TRBV28|.
CASSSTSGGAYEQFF
TGTGCCAGCAGTTCTACTAGCGGGGGGGCCTATGAGCAGTTCTTC
>TRBD1|TRBJ1-5|TRBV19|.
CASSTWTGQGNQPQHF
TGTGCCAGTAGTACATGGACAGGGCAGGGCAATCAGCCCCAGCATTTT
>.|TRBJ2-6|TRBV19|once
CASGNPGVSLSGANVLTF
TGTGCCAGTGGGAACCCAGGGGTGTCCCTCTCTGGGGCCAACGTCCTGACTTTC
>.|TRBJ2-2|TRBV10-3|.
CAISEGWELFF
TGTGCCATCAGTGAGGGCTGGGAGCTGTTTTTT
>.|TRBJ1-2|TRBV6-5|.
CASSYREGYGYTF
TGTGCCAGCAGTTACAGGGAGGGCTATGGCTACACCTTC
>.|TRBJ1-1|TRBV5-1|few
CASSLPGGAYTEAFF
TGCGCCAGCAGCTTGCCGGGGGGTGCGTACACTGAAGCTTTCTTT
>.|TRBJ1-4|TRBV27|.
CASRRSGATNEKLFF
TGTGCCAGCAGGAGATCTGGAGCAACTAATGAAAAACTGTTTTTT
>TRBD1|TRBJ2-2|TRBV3-1/TRBV3-2|.
CASSLGTPRGPGELFF
TGTGCCAGCAGCCTTGGAACTCCCAGGGGGCCCGGGGAGCTGTTTTTT
>.|TRBJ2-1|TRBV11-2|.
CASSLDPGGSYNEQFF
TGTGCCAGCAGCTTAGACCCTGGCGGTTCCTACAATGAGCAGTTCTTC
>.|TRBJ1-5|TRBV12-5|.
CASGLRPPRQPQHF
TGTGCTAGTGGCCTGCGGCCCCCTCGACAGCCCCAGCATTTT
>TRBD1|TRBJ1-1|TRBV28|.
CASRGQLTTEAFF
TGTGCCAGCAGGGGACAGCTTACCACTGAAGCTTTCTTT
>.|TRBJ2-1|TRBV15|few
CATSRDRLIAEPFF
TGTGCCACCAGCAGAGATCGGTTGATAGCGGAACCGTTCTTC
>TRBD2|TRBJ2-1|TRBV19|once
CASSMGRGGRDEQFF
TGTGCCAGTAGTATGGGCCGGGGGGGCAGGGATGAGCAGTTCTTC
>.|TRBJ2-1|TRBV12-3/TRBV12-4|.
CASSSGQYNEQFF
TGTGCCAGCAGTTCAGGACAGTACAATGAGCAGTTCTTC
>TRBD1|TRBJ2-1|TRBV29-1|.
CSADRVSEQFF
TGCAGCGCTGACAGGGTCAGCGAGCAGTTCTTC
>.|TRBJ1-6|TRBV19|.
CASGTGLNSPLHF
TGTGCCAGTGGCACAGGGTTAAATTCACCCCTCCACTTT
>.|TRBJ2-1|TRBV5-4|.
CASSQRQTLEQFF
TGTGCCAGCAGCCAAAGACAGACTTTGGAGCAGTTCTTC
>TRBD1|TRBJ1-4|TRBV7-2|.
CASSQGAGEKLFF
TGTGCCAGCAGCCAGGGGGCCGGCGAAAAACTGTTTTTT
>.|TRBJ2-5|TRBV7-8|few
CASSKGAGYQETQYF
TGTGCCAGCAGCAAGGGCGCGGGGTACCAAGAGACCCAGTACTTC
>.|TRBJ2-7|TRBV5-6|.
CASSWRAVYEQYF
TGTGCCAGCAGCTGGAGGGCGGTGTACGAGCAGTACTTC
>TRBD1|TRBJ1-5|TRBV4-1|.
CASSQGQGSNQPQHF
TGCGCCAGCAGCCAAGGACAGGGGAGCAATCAGCCCCAGCATTTT
>TRBD1|TRBJ1-2|TRBV2|.
CASGDRGRIGYGYTF
TGTGCCAGCGGGGACAGGGGGCGCATCGGCTATGGCTACACCTTC
>.|TRBJ1-2|TRBV10-3|.
CAISVSTDYGYTF
TGTGCCATCAGTGTTAGCACGGACTATGGCTACACCTTC
>.|TRBJ2-1|TRBV11-2|.
CASSYTTSHEQFF
TGTGCCAGCAGCTATACGACTAGTCATGAGCAGTTCTTC
>.|TRBJ1-5|TRBV6-2/TRBV6-3|.
CASSSSGDFQPQHF
TGTGCCAGCAGTTCATCAGGGGATTTCCAGCCCCAGCATTTT
>.|TRBJ2-7|TRBV29-1|once
CSVTFQGYEQYF
TGCAGCGTTACCTTCCAGGGCTACGAGCAGTACTTC